This T cell receptor (beta chain) was retrieved from a study of T cell changes during pregnancy in multiple sclerosis (dated by TCRdb to between 2019 and 2020). About the study as a whole: Changes in the T cell repertoire over the course of pregnancy were examined in this study in women with multiple sclerosis.

Library prep was done by the immunoSEQ multiplex PCR assay. TCRdb took this table from immuneACCESS and kept in-frame rearrangements with V and J called. Such tables lack part of the clones; where checked against another copy, unresolved V genes explain under half of the gap, and the rest is unexplained. The sample table contains tens of thousands of clones; only one count was recorded for about 90% of them. The ten largest clones represent about 0.53% of the sample. On this clone: It lacks a known antigen. No much larger clone is present one base from it, and per-base qualities are unavailable.

Spanning cysteine to phenylalanine, the CDR3 consists of 16 amino acids. Of the read, only the CDR3 DNA is kept; its 48 bases are in frame from base 1. At the junction V is shortened by 5 bases and J by 2 bases; bases outside the gene matches: 8. CDR1 and CDR2 were assigned from the germline V gene (reference sequence) as SGHAT and FQDESV. The sequences come from CD4+ T cells from peripheral blood mononuclear cells, collected before pregnancy. This TCR derives from a female donor with multiple sclerosis, enrolled in a pregnancy study. This receptor chain uses TRBV11-1 and TRBJ2-3; a stretch of 9 junction bases matches TRBD1. The encoded CDR3 is CASSPGQGRDTDTQYF. The bases are TGTGCCAGCAGCCCAGGACAGGGGAGGGACACAGATACGCAGTATTTT.